The sequence of this T cell receptor (beta chain) was determined in a study of beta chain features in type 1 diabetes. Study-level results: Insertion counts at VDJ junctions were lower in type 1 diabetes patients, who also showed more deletions there.

On this clone: The antigen is undetermined.

The entirety of the isolated RNA underwent reverse transcription, so expressed TCRB transcripts were sequenced. Sequenced by immunoSEQ multiplex PCR; TCRdb stores in-frame clones only, minus some. The table lists approximately 470,000 clones, 25% to 35% of them singletons. J lost 0 bases, V lost 6 bases, and 2 bases had no gene match. This CDR3 is built from 14 residues. Germline-derived CDR1 and CDR2 are ENHRY and SYGVKD. In total, each donor contributed a single heparinised blood draw that averaged about 100 mL. Sequencing used naive CD4+ T cells from blood. The chain uses TRBV10-3 and TRBJ1-2; 9 bases line up with TRBD1. The clonotype was recovered from a man between 18 and 35 years old in good health. CDR3 amino acids: CAISRTGANYGYTF. DNA for the CDR3: TGTGCCATCAGCCGGACAGGGGCTAACTATGGCTACACCTTC.